The 15 T cell receptor beta chains below come from one sample, sequenced in a study of Ad26.COV2.S vaccination and SARS-CoV-2 variants (dated by TCRdb to the early 2020s). Library method: the immunoSEQ multiplex PCR assay. TCRdb stores this immuneACCESS table with in-frame sequences only. Part of the clones is absent; in the studies checked, under half of the shortfall reflects unresolved V genes, and no reason is known for the rest. The sample table records 350,000 to 400,000 clones; approximately 90% of these occur just once. The ten top clones hold under 4% of the sample. Taken with the paper, the label for treatment or condition translates to: about 20 received Ad26.COV2.S at low or high dose, single or two shots; several received placebo; per-sample allocation not given. For vaccine and placebo recipients, the sequenced repertoires came from samples collected on day 63 after the first injection.

Sample: peripheral blood, taken in a trial of Ad26.COV2.S vaccine versus placebo. These receptors came from a person aged 18-60 years who received the Ad26.COV2.S COVID-19 vaccine or a placebo.

The gene calls are TRBV6-6 and TRBJ1-6; D is unclear. The CDR3 has 13 residues. CDR1 MNHNY and CDR2 SVGAGI come from the germline V gene (reference sequence). The V end lost 2 bases, the J end lost 8 bases, and 7 bases lay between the germline ends. CDR3 sequence: CASSYNLYSPLHF. The CDR3 nucleotides are TGTGCCAGCAGTTACAACCTCTATTCACCCCTCCACTTT.

The chain has TRBV11-2 and TRBJ2-1, with D maybe TRBD2 (6 bases). The CDR3 length is 13 residues. The germline gives CDR1 SGHAT, CDR2 FQNNGV. V lost 5 bases and J 2 bases, leaving 7 bases between the germline ends. Written as DNA, the CDR3 is TGTGCCAGCAGCCCGGGGGCCTACAATGAGCAGTTCTTC. Protein sequence: CASSPGAYNEQFF.

This chain joins TRBV19 and TRBJ1-5; D is possibly TRBD1 (6 bases). Trimming pared 6 bases from V and 4 bases from J, leaving 19 bases between. CDR3 size: 16 residues. CDR1 is LNHDA and CDR2 is SQIVND in the germline V gene (reference sequence). CDR3: CASSDPTGWGNQPQHF. CDR3 nucleotide sequence: TGTGCCAGTAGCGACCCCACAGGGTGGGGGAATCAGCCCCAGCATTTT.

The chain carries TRBV23-1 and TRBJ1-6; 8 bases are shared with TRBD1. TRBV23-1 counts as an open reading frame of uncertain function. J lost 0 bases, V lost 8 bases, and 9 bases had no gene match. The CDR3 length is 17 residues. The CDR3 bases are TGCGCCAGCGAACGGGACAGGTTCAGCTCCTATAATTCACCCCTCCACTTT. Its translation is CASERDRFSSYNSPLHF.

The chain uses TRBV29-1 and TRBJ2-2; perhaps TRBD1 as D (6 bases). V shed 5 bases and J shed 0 bases, with 13 bases lying between them. The CDR3 runs to 15 residues. Germline lookup yields CDR1 SQVTM and CDR2 ANQGSEA. DNA of the CDR3: TGCAGCGTTTTCGATAGGGGGTCGAACACCGGGGAGCTGTTTTTT. This translates into CSVFDRGSNTGELFF.

This sequence joins TRBV5-6 and TRBJ2-3, with unresolved D. V was pared by 3 bases and J by 0 bases, with 11 bases between. The CDR3 covers 15 residues. Germline V gene sequence: CDR1 SGHDT, CDR2 YYEEEE. The CDR3 bases are TGTGCCAGCAGCTATAGAGGAACTAGCACAGATACGCAGTATTTT. It encodes CASSYRGTSTDTQYF.

This clone is a singleton in its sample. The chain is built from TRBV6-2 or TRBV6-3 and TRBJ1-5; TRBD1 matches at 8 bases. The length of the CDR3 is 16 residues. In germline, CDR1 is MNHEY, CDR2 SVGEGT. V trimming: 6 bases; J trimming: 2 bases; junction bases outside the gene matches: 9. The CDR3 bases are TGTGCCAGCAGCCCGACAGGGGTCGGGGGCAATCAGCCCCAGCATTTT. Amino acids: CASSPTGVGGNQPQHF.

A single count supports this clone. The chain carries TRBV5-1 and TRBJ2-5; a possible D gene is TRBD2 (7 bases). Germline V gives CDR1 SGHRS, CDR2 YFSETQ. The CDR3 spans 14 residues. V was pared by 4 bases and J by 5 bases, with 15 bases between. The CDR3, as DNA: TGCGCCAGCAGCCTGACGGGGGGCCCTGAGACCCAGTACTTC. Translated, it gives CASSLTGGPETQYF.

The chain has TRBV4-1 and TRBJ2-4, with TRBD1 as a possible D gene (5 bases). V lost 0 bases to trimming and J lost 10 bases, with 16 bases between them. CDR1 and CDR2 from the germline V gene are MGHRA and YSYEKL. This CDR3 is 15 amino acids long. CDR3 DNA sequence: TGCGCCAGCAGCCAAGAAGTCGCCTCAGGGCTTATTCAGTACTTC. It specifies CASSQEVASGLIQYF.

This chain links TRBV3-1 (or the pseudogene TRBV3-2) with TRBJ2-1, with 7 nucleotides matching TRBD1. The germline gives CDR1 LGHDT, CDR2 YNNKEL (reference sequence). Trimming at V came to 4 bases and at J to 3 bases, leaving 6 bases not matched to a gene. The CDR3 is 15 residues long. The CDR3 is CASSRNRGSYNEQFF. The CDR3 nucleotides are TGTGCCAGCAGCCGAAACAGGGGCAGCTACAATGAGCAGTTCTTC.

In the case of this clone: The sample holds other DNA sequences that translate to the same CDR3. The genes are TRBV5-1 and TRBJ1-1, with 7 bases identical to TRBD1. Germline V gene sequence: CDR1 SGHRS, CDR2 YFSETQ. The junction had 2 bases not matched to a gene; V was cut back by 0 bases and J by 3 bases. CDR3 length equals 14 residues. The CDR3 DNA is TGCGCCAGCAGCTTGGACAGGGGAGACACTGAAGCTTTCTTT. Translating gives CASSLDRGDTEAFF.

V is TRBV5-1 and J is TRBJ2-7; D may be TRBD1 (6 bases). V lost 2 bases and J lost 4, with 13 bases in between. Germline lookup yields CDR1 SGHRS and CDR2 YFSETQ. The CDR3 runs 14 residues. Written as DNA, the CDR3 is TGCGCCAGCAGCTTATCACAGGGTCTGTACGAGCAGTACTTC. Translated: CASSLSQGLYEQYF.

The chain combines TRBV2 with TRBJ2-7; D might be TRBD1 (6 bases). From germline, CDR1 is SNHLY and CDR2 FYNNEI. This CDR3 is 14 amino acids long. Trimming stripped 8 bases from V and 3 bases from J, with 17 bases between. The CDR3 sequence is CASLNLRGYYEQYF. CDR3 bases: TGTGCCAGCCTGAATTTGAGGGGGTACTACGAGCAGTACTTC.

The V gene is TRBV10-2, the J gene TRBJ1-2; no definite D call. CDR3 size: 12 residues. Germline values: CDR1 WSHSY, CDR2 SAAADI. V was pared by 3 bases and J by 2 bases, with 4 bases between. The CDR3 here is CASSDQNYGYTF. CDR3 nucleotides: TGCGCCAGCAGTGACCAGAACTATGGCTACACCTTC.

V and J are TRBV5-5 and TRBJ2-6; perhaps TRBD1 as D (5 bases). CDR1 and CDR2 from the germline V gene are SGHKS and YYEKEE (reference sequence). The CDR3 is 15 amino acids. V lost 1 base and J lost 2, with 7 bases in between. The DNA for the CDR3 is TGTGCCAGCAGCTTGTTAGGGGCTGGGGCCAACGTCCTGACTTTC. Protein product: CASSLLGAGANVLTF.